These 22 T cell receptor beta chains originate from one sample sequenced in a study of blood T cells in healthy people across ages. Combining a sample-barcoded 5' primer with a J-beta primer mix, a second PCR ran for about 6 to 11 cycles. Using its own MiXCR run on the 5' RACE reads, TCRdb lists one record per CDR3 protein. The profile covers 1.2 million to 1.5 million distinct CDR3 sequences, with roughly 40% appearing a single time and under 8% taken by the ten largest. The sequenced sample consisted of blood. The receptors originated from a woman aged 18-29 years in good health.

This clonotype occurred a few times. V gene TRBV11-2 combines with J gene TRBJ1-1; 8 bases agree with TRBD1. Germline CDR1 SGHAT, CDR2 FQNNGV. J gave up 6 bases and V 6 bases, and 9 bases lay outside the gene matches. The CDR3 is 14 amino acids. The CDR3 nucleotides read TGTGCCAGCAGTTTGGTAAAGGACAGGGCTGAAGCTTTCTTT. Its translation is CASSLVKDRAEAFF.

The CDR3 spells CASSLAPGRGGYEQYF. CDR3 sequence (DNA): TGTGCCAGCAGCTTAGCGCCGGGCAGGGGCGGGTACGAGCAGTACTTC. The chain couples TRBV7-2 to TRBJ2-5; a weak D match, TRBD1 (6 bases). Near its end, the DNA agrees better with TRBJ2-7, so the J call may be wrong. The CDR3 totals 16 residues. CDR1 is SGHTA, CDR2 FQGNSA, per germline.

This clonotype was counted only a few times. This sequence joins TRBV7-9 and TRBJ2-1, with 8 bases identical to TRBD1. The J segment lost 3 bases and the V segment lost 6 bases, leaving 7 bases of the junction unmatched. Germline V gives CDR1 SEHNR, CDR2 FQNEAQ (reference sequence). The length of the CDR3 is 15 residues. DNA for the CDR3: TGTGCCAGCAGTTCAGGACAGGGTAACTACAATGAGCAGTTCTTC. Translated, it gives CASSSGQGNYNEQFF.

This clonotype was observed at least ten times. CDR3 protein: CASSLGGVGTDTQYF. The CDR3 DNA reads TGCGCCAGCAGCTTGGGGGGAGTTGGCACAGATACGCAGTATTTT. The rearrangement uses TRBV5-1 and TRBJ2-3, with TRBD2 as a possible D gene (5 bases). The CDR3 is 15 residues long. Germline CDR1 reads SGHRS; CDR2 reads YFSETQ. The ends were cut back, 0 bases at V and 1 base at J, with 9 bases in the middle. The complete variable domain, with remaining parts taken from reference TRBV5-1 and TRBJ2-3, reads KAGVTQTPRYLIKTRGQQVTLSCSPISGHRSVSWYQQTPGQGLQFLFEYFSETQRNKGNFPGRFSGRQFSNSRSEMNVSTLELGDSALYLCASSLGGVGTDTQYFGPGTRLTVL.

V usage is TRBV10-3 and J usage is TRBJ2-1, with 14 bases that match TRBD2. The J segment lost 0 bases and the V segment lost 8 bases, leaving 9 bases of the junction unmatched. CDR3 length: 18 amino acids. Per germline, CDR1 ENHRY and CDR2 SYGVKD. The CDR3 region is CAIGGTSGGMGSYNEQFF. DNA for the CDR3: TGTGCCATCGGGGGGACTAGCGGGGGCATGGGCTCCTACAATGAGCAGTTCTTC.

This clonotype turned up a few times. The chain employs TRBV7-2 and TRBJ2-3; D gene unclear. V lost 5 bases and J 5 bases, leaving 11 bases between the germline ends. The CDR3 contains 13 residues. Germline CDR1 reads SGHTA; CDR2 reads FQGNSA. CDR3 DNA sequence: TGTGCCAGCAGCAAAACGAGGCAAGATACGCAGTATTTT. Its protein is CASSKTRQDTQYF.

As concerns this clonotype: At one end, the junction sequence differs from germline, possibly due to a read error. The chain is built from TRBV10-3 and TRBJ2-3; TRBD1 matches 8 bases. The CDR3 contains 14 residues. The V gene's germline CDR1 is ENHRY and CDR2 SYGVKD. The CDR3 spells CAISGTTGEDAQYF. CDR3 DNA sequence: TGTGCCATCAGTGGGACGACAGGGGAAGATGCGCAGTATTTT.

This clonotype occurred a few times. The chain uses TRBV9 and TRBJ1-2; D gene uncertain. CDR1 is SGDLS and CDR2 is YYNGEE in the germline V gene. CDR3 size: 13 residues. The germline V and J ends were trimmed by 3 bases and 4 bases, with 10 bases remaining between them. In DNA, the CDR3 is TGTGCCAGCAGCGACGGCGAACTCTATGGCTACACCTTC. Its translation: CASSDGELYGYTF.

This clonotype was found a few times. The chain has TRBV5-1 and TRBJ1-5, with 7 bases lining up with TRBD1. The CDR3 runs 14 residues. With V trimmed by 3 bases and J by 4 bases, 4 bases remained unmatched. Looked up from germline, CDR1 is SGHRS and CDR2 is YFSETQ. The CDR3: CASSYGQANQPQHF. CDR3 bases: TGCGCCAGCAGCTACGGACAGGCGAATCAGCCCCAGCATTTT.

The chain couples TRBV9 to TRBJ2-3; D may correspond to TRBD1 or TRBD2 (5 bases each). Per the germline V gene, CDR1 is SGDLS and CDR2 is YYNGEE. V lost 7 bases, J lost 4 bases, and 16 bases lay in between. The CDR3 is made up of 14 amino acids. This CDR3 is CASGRGTESDTQYF. In DNA, the CDR3 is TGTGCCAGCGGCAGAGGGACGGAGTCAGATACGCAGTATTTT.

The CDR3, as DNA: TGCGCCAGCAGCCACTTACCCCTGGCTGCGCAGTATTTT. It specifies CASSHLPLAAQYF. This rearrangement joins TRBV4-1 to TRBJ2-3, with D uncertain. Per germline, CDR1 MGHRA and CDR2 YSYEKL. The germline V and J ends were trimmed by 3 bases and 10 bases, with 14 bases remaining between them. The CDR3 has 13 residues.

This clonotype was recorded a few times. CDR3 protein: CASSRPGLESGANVLTF. The CDR3 nucleotides are TGTGCCAGCAGCCGACCGGGACTCGAGTCTGGGGCCAACGTCCTGACTTTC. The gene calls are TRBV13 and TRBJ2-6; weak D call: TRBD2 (6 bases). V gave up 5 bases and J gave up 1 base, with 15 bases separating them. Germline V lookup: CDR1 PRHDT, CDR2 FYEKMQ (reference sequence). The CDR3 runs to 17 residues.

The V gene is TRBV20-1, the J gene TRBJ2-2; D tentatively fits TRBD1 or TRBD2 (6 bases each). The V and J ends lost 6 bases and 5 bases respectively, with 19 bases between them. Germline values: CDR1 DFQATT, CDR2 SNEGSKA (reference sequence). This CDR3 region has 15 residues. The CDR3 spells CSATSPGARTGELFF. DNA of the CDR3: TGCAGTGCAACCTCTCCGGGGGCTAGGACCGGGGAGCTGTTTTTT.

This chain links TRBV20-1 with TRBJ2-1, with D unresolved. Germline assignment: CDR1 DFQATT and CDR2 SNEGSKA (reference sequence). The CDR3 spans 13 residues. CDR3 in DNA: TGCAGGGCCATTCTCCCACGTGCTGGTGAGCAGTTCTTC. This codes for CRAILPRAGEQFF.

The chain combines TRBV3-1 with TRBJ2-3, with D uncertain. Germline lookup yields CDR1 LGHDT and CDR2 YNNKEL (reference sequence). The V and J ends lost 1 base and 4 bases respectively, with 6 bases between them. This CDR3 is built from 13 residues. In nucleotides, the CDR3 is TGTGCCAGCAGCCAAGGACTCCCAGATACGCAGTATTTT. It is translated as CASSQGLPDTQYF.

In regard to this clonotype: This may come from a read error, since a much larger clone is one base off. This chain joins TRBV5-1 and TRBJ2-3; 8 bases fit TRBD1. CDR1 SGHRS and CDR2 YFSETQ come from the germline V gene. The CDR3 loop spans 13 amino acids. The CDR3 region is CAGSLDRVDTQYF. CDR3 DNA sequence: TGCGCCGGCAGCCTGGACAGGGTGGATACGCAGTATTTT.

V usage is TRBV20-1 and J usage is TRBJ2-5, with D tentatively TRBD2 (6 bases). Per germline, CDR1 DFQATT and CDR2 SNEGSKA (reference sequence). V was clipped by 5 bases and J by 10 bases, with 17 bases between them. The CDR3 has 12 residues. The CDR3 reads CSAAEGPGDQYF. Written as DNA, the CDR3 is TGCAGTGCTGCGGAGGGTCCCGGGGACCAGTACTTC.

The V and J genes are TRBV5-6 and TRBJ2-2; TRBD2 matches 12 bases. The V gene end was trimmed by 4 bases and the J gene end by 3 bases; junction bases not matched to a gene: 4. Per the germline V gene, CDR1 is SGHDT and CDR2 is YYEEEE. The CDR3 is 16 residues long. CDR3 loop: CASSVGLAGYTGELFF. In DNA form, the CDR3 reads TGTGCCAGCAGCGTTGGACTAGCGGGGTACACCGGGGAGCTGTTTTTT.

The chain links TRBV12-3 or TRBV12-4 to TRBJ2-1, with TRBD2 as a possible D gene (6 bases). Trimming shortened V by 4 bases and J by 3 bases, and 13 bases separated the two germline ends. This CDR3 is built from 15 residues. The CDR3 spells CASSSSRELYNEQFF. The CDR3 DNA sequence: TGTGCCAGCAGTTCCTCGCGGGAACTCTACAATGAGCAGTTCTTC.

The chain joins TRBV9 to TRBJ2-5, with D possibly matching TRBD1 (6 bases). CDR1 and CDR2 from the germline V gene are SGDLS and YYNGEE. CDR3 size: 14 residues. Trimming shortened V by 6 bases and J by 11 bases, and 23 bases separated the two germline ends. CDR3 residues: CASNNRADFHEQYF. CDR3 nucleotide sequence: TGTGCCAGCAACAACAGGGCAGATTTCCATGAGCAGTACTTC.

This clonotype was seen more than once but under ten times. V is TRBV20-1 and J is TRBJ2-3, with 12 bases that match TRBD2. Trimming removed 3 bases from V and 6 bases from J; junction bases left unmatched: 7. The CDR3 length is 15 residues. Germline V gene sequence: CDR1 DFQATT, CDR2 SNEGSKA (reference sequence). CDR3 coding DNA: TGCAGTGCTAGTCAGACTAGCGGGAGAGGCGATACGCAGTATTTT. Amino acids: CSASQTSGRGDTQYF.

This clonotype was found a few times. The V call is TRBV7-6, the J call TRBJ2-1; D gene unclear. Trimming took 0 bases from V and 8 from J, leaving 5 bases between them. This CDR3 spans 12 amino acids. Germline V gives CDR1 SGHVS, CDR2 FNYEAQ. CDR3 nucleotide sequence: TGTGCCAGCAGCTTAGCGTTCGATGAGCAGTTCTTC. Its protein is CASSLAFDEQFF. Full variable domain (missing parts from reference TRBV7-6 and TRBJ2-1): GAGVSQSPRYKVTKRGQDVALRCDPISGHVSLYWYRQALGQGPEFLTYFNYEAQQDKSGLPNDRFSAERPEGSISTLTIQRTEQRDSAMYRCASSLAFDEQFFGPGTRLTVL.